The source of this T cell receptor (beta chain) is a study of T cells in localized non-small cell lung cancer. Concerning this clone itself: Its antigen is still unknown. A junction end diverges from the germline sequence, so it may reflect a read error.

Measured with immunoSEQ multiplex PCR; TCRdb has only the in-frame clones, and not every one. The sample yields around 35,000 clones, around three quarters seen once. Study-wide results and caveats: Because only a single region of the tumor was sequenced, heterogeneity remains possible.

The CDR3 loop spans 12 amino acids. Germline loops: CDR1 SQVTM, CDR2 ANQGSEA. The chain uses TRBV29-1 and TRBJ2-7; perhaps TRBD2 as D (6 bases). Sequencing used peripheral blood, obtained before any cancer treatment. This clonotype was sampled from a male donor at least 60 years old with stage III squamous cell lung carcinoma. The CDR3 region has the DNA TGCAGCGTTGAAGGGGACTCCGACGAGCAGTACTTC. It translates to CSVEGDSDEQYF.